What follows are 21 T cell receptor beta chains derived from one specimen sequenced in a study of blood T cell repertoires in COVID-19. Using immunoSEQ multiplex PCR, the repertoire was profiled, and TCRdb retains in-frame clones only, with some absent. This sample carries some 400,000 clones, about 90% of them seen once, and the ten largest clones take more than 9%. Input material: peripheral blood. The receptors were sampled from a woman in her 30s with COVID-19, enrolled during active disease.

This chain uses TRBV2 with TRBJ2-1; D may be TRBD2 (6 bases). The CDR3 covers 14 residues. Trimming took 4 bases from V and 3 from J, leaving 10 bases between them. Per germline, CDR1 SNHLY and CDR2 FYNNEI. The CDR3 region has the DNA TGTGCCAGCAGTGGGCGGACTAACTACAATGAGCAGTTCTTC. It codes for CASSGRTNYNEQFF.

The chain couples TRBV5-1 to TRBJ1-1; 7 nucleotides line up with TRBD1. J lost 5 bases, V lost 5 bases, and 6 bases had no gene match. Looked up from germline, CDR1 is SGHRS and CDR2 is YFSETQ. The CDR3 loop spans 13 amino acids. The DNA for the CDR3 is TGCGCCAGCAGTCGTACAGGGGAAACTGAAGCTTTCTTT. This translates into CASSRTGETEAFF. The complete variable domain, with remaining parts taken from reference TRBV5-1 and TRBJ1-1, reads KAGVTQTPRYLIKTRGQQVTLSCSPISGHRSVSWYQQTPGQGLQFLFEYFSETQRNKGNFPGRFSGRQFSNSRSEMNVSTLELGDSALYLCASSRTGETEAFFGQGTRLTVV.

The chain employs TRBV30 and TRBJ1-6; 8 bases fit TRBD1. Trimming cost V 7 bases and J 8 bases; bases outside gene matches: 7. CDR1 and CDR2 (germline): GTSNPN, SVGIG (reference sequence). The CDR3 has 13 amino acids. CDR3 residues: CALAGQGDSPLHF. In DNA, the CDR3 is TGTGCCTTGGCCGGACAGGGAGATTCACCCCTCCACTTT.

V and J are TRBV6-5 and TRBJ1-2; 8 positions match TRBD1. The germline V gene has CDR1 MNHEY and CDR2 SVGAGI. This CDR3 spans 15 amino acids. The junction had 13 bases not matched to a gene; V was cut back by 5 bases and J by 8 bases. CDR3 nucleotides: TGTGCCAGCAGTCGGGGACCGGACAGGGAAGGCGGCTACACCTTC. Translating it yields CASSRGPDREGGYTF.

The gene calls are TRBV5-8 and TRBJ2-3, with 9 bases matching TRBD1. V gave up 0 bases and J gave up 0 bases; unmatched junction bases: 2. There are 16 residues in the CDR3. CDR1 is SGHTS and CDR2 is YDEGEE in the germline V gene. The CDR3: CASSLVGTGSTDTQYF. In DNA, the CDR3 is TGTGCCAGCAGCTTGGTAGGGACAGGGAGCACAGATACGCAGTATTTT. Full variable domain (outside the CDR3, taken from reference TRBV5-8 and TRBJ2-3): EAGVTQSPTHLIKTRGQQATLRCSPISGHTSVYWYQQALGLGLQFLLWYDEGEERNRGNFPPRFSGRQFPNYSSELNVNALELEDSALYLCASSLVGTGSTDTQYFGPGTRLTVL.

The rearrangement links TRBV2 to TRBJ1-1; a weak D match, TRBD1 (5 bases). CDR3 length: 14 residues. The V end was cut by 3 bases, the J end by 3 bases, with 11 bases between. Germline V CDR1 and CDR2: SNHLY, FYNNEI. The CDR3 loop reads CASSDPGRDTEAFF. CDR3 DNA: TGTGCCAGCAGTGACCCAGGGAGGGACACTGAAGCTTTCTTT.

The chain uses TRBV6-2 or TRBV6-3 and TRBJ1-1; no reliable D call. The CDR3 is made up of 14 amino acids. Germline V gene sequence: CDR1 MNHEY, CDR2 SVGEGT. V shed 2 bases and J shed 4 bases, with 11 bases lying between them. CDR3: CASSYLLAATEAFF. The DNA for the CDR3 is TGTGCCAGCAGTTACCTTTTGGCGGCCACTGAAGCTTTCTTT.

V is TRBV25-1 and J is TRBJ2-7, with 7 bases identical to TRBD1. Trimming cost V 6 bases and J 7 bases; bases outside gene matches: 9. The CDR3 length is 13 residues. Per the germline V gene, CDR1 is MGHDK and CDR2 is SYGVNS. CDR3 sequence (DNA): TGTGCCAGCAGAGGGACAGACCTCCGGGAGCAGTACTTC. Its protein is CASRGTDLREQYF.

The sample holds one count of this clone. Other DNA sequences in this sample translate to the same CDR3. The chain combines TRBV6-5 with TRBJ2-1, with 9 bases that match TRBD2. Trimming removed 0 bases from V and 4 bases from J; junction bases left unmatched: 1. CDR3 size: 15 residues. CDR1 is MNHEY, CDR2 SVGAGI, per germline. The CDR3: CASSYSAGGYNEQFF. The CDR3 coding sequence is TGTGCCAGCAGTTACTCTGCGGGAGGGTACAATGAGCAGTTCTTC.

This chain connects TRBV5-1 to TRBJ2-1; 11 positions agree with TRBD2. J lost 5 bases, V lost 4 bases, and 17 bases had no gene match. Germline assignment: CDR1 SGHRS and CDR2 YFSETQ. CDR3 size: 19 residues. The CDR3 region is CASSAGGTSGSREDNEQFF. The DNA of the CDR3 is TGCGCCAGCAGCGCGGGGGGGACTAGCGGTTCGAGGGAGGACAATGAGCAGTTCTTC.

The rearrangement uses TRBV2 and TRBJ2-7, with D unclear. V was trimmed by 6 bases and J by 0 bases, leaving 6 bases between them. The CDR3 totals 12 residues. The germline CDR1 and CDR2 sequences are SNHLY and FYNNEI. The CDR3 loop reads CASRASSYEQYF. CDR3 coding DNA: TGTGCCAGCAGGGCCAGCTCCTACGAGCAGTACTTC.

The rearrangement links TRBV11-2 to TRBJ2-5, with 7 bases lining up with TRBD2. The length of the CDR3 is 16 residues. Germline trimming cut 5 bases from V and 1 base from J; bases unmatched to any gene: 10. Germline CDR1 and CDR2: SGHAT and FQNNGV. The CDR3 reads CASSPGLVASQETQYF. CDR3 nucleotide sequence: TGTGCCAGCAGCCCCGGACTAGTGGCCTCCCAAGAGACCCAGTACTTC. Supplemented by reference TRBV11-2 and TRBJ2-5, the full variable domain reads EAGVAQSPRYKIIEKRQSVAFWCNPISGHATLYWYQQILGQGPKLLIQFQNNGVVDDSQLPKDRFSAERLKGVDSTLKIQPAKLEDSAVYLCASSPGLVASQETQYFGPGTRLLVL.

The chain couples TRBV6-5 to TRBJ1-2; maybe TRBD1 (5 bases). Trimming took off 8 bases at V and 8 bases at J, with 21 bases between the two ends. The CDR3 extends over 14 amino acids. Germline values: CDR1 MNHEY, CDR2 SVGAGI. CDR3 protein: CASGRGDRVGGYTF. For the CDR3, the DNA is TGTGCCAGCGGGAGGGGCGATAGGGTTGGCGGCTACACCTTC.

This chain connects TRBV6-5 to TRBJ2-7; 7 bases are a match to TRBD2. V shed 4 bases and J 2 bases; nucleotides not matched to a gene: 8. CDR3 length: 15 amino acids. Germline CDR1 is MNHEY and CDR2 is SVGAGI. CDR3 bases: TGTGCCAGCAGTTTTCCGCGCGGGAGTGCCTACGAGCAGTACTTC. Protein sequence: CASSFPRGSAYEQYF.

V and J are TRBV7-2 and TRBJ2-3, with no clear D. The V and J ends lost 5 bases and 4 bases respectively, with 19 bases between them. CDR1 and CDR2 from the germline V gene are SGHTA and FQGNSA. This CDR3 contains 16 residues. CDR3 DNA sequence: TGTGCCAGCAGCCGGCGCGCGACTCAAGCCGCAGATACGCAGTATTTT. Protein product: CASSRRATQAADTQYF.

The J gene is TRBJ2-3, the V gene TRBV28; 9 bases agree with TRBD1. Germline V gene data show CDR1 as MDHEN and CDR2 as SYDVKM. The CDR3 extends over 14 amino acids. V lost 3 bases to trimming and J lost 4 bases; unmatched junction nucleotides: 2. CDR3: CASSLDRGPDTQYF. The CDR3, as DNA: TGTGCCAGCAGTTTGGACAGGGGCCCAGATACGCAGTATTTT.

This clone came up once. The chain joins TRBV5-6 to TRBJ2-5; possible D gene TRBD2, 5 bases. V was shortened by 0 bases and J by 3 bases, with 9 bases between the two germline ends. Germline assignment: CDR1 SGHDT and CDR2 YYEEEE. The CDR3 is 14 residues long. The CDR3 coding sequence is TGTGCCAGCAGCTTGGAACTAGTGGAAGAGACCCAGTACTTC. Its translation is CASSLELVEETQYF.

The chain employs TRBV2 and TRBJ2-1, with 9 bases aligning to TRBD1. V trimming: 3 bases; J trimming: 4 bases; junction bases outside the gene matches: 7. The germline V gene has CDR1 SNHLY and CDR2 FYNNEI. The CDR3 spans 16 residues. This chain's CDR3 is CASSENGDRDYNEQFF. CDR3 nucleotides: TGTGCCAGCAGTGAGAACGGGGACAGGGATTACAATGAGCAGTTCTTC. Complete variable domain (other parts from reference TRBV2 and TRBJ2-1): EPEVTQTPSHQVTQMGQEVILRCVPISNHLYFYWYRQILGQKVEFLVSFYNNEISEKSEIFDDQFSVERPDGSNFTLKIRSTKLEDSAMYFCASSENGDRDYNEQFFGPGTRLTVL.

V usage is TRBV7-9 and J usage is TRBJ1-1, with D possibly being TRBD1 (5 bases). This CDR3 is built from 13 residues. CDR1 is SEHNR, CDR2 FQNEAQ, per germline (reference sequence). V lost 5 bases and J lost 8, with 15 bases in between. CDR3 DNA: TGTGCCAGCAGCCGTTCTAGGGGAAAAGAAGCTTTCTTT. Translating it yields CASSRSRGKEAFF.

V and J are TRBV3-1 (or the pseudogene TRBV3-2) and TRBJ2-7; D remains ambiguous. The CDR3 has 13 amino acids. V lost 1 base and J lost 3, with 7 bases in between. Germline V gene sequence: CDR1 LGHDT, CDR2 YNNKEL (reference sequence). The CDR3 is CASSQVASYEQYF. The CDR3 DNA follows: TGTGCCAGCAGCCAAGTGGCCAGCTACGAGCAGTACTTC.

This clone has just one count. Here the CDR3 omits its conserved ending phenylalanine or tryptophan, so a read error is the likely source. No DNA is shown, since the ends of the CDR3 on it are uncertain; the CDR3 is the one TCRdb lists. The V gene is TRBV19, the J gene TRBJ2-7; the table's D call, TRBD1, has no DNA check behind it. Ends included, the CDR3 has 9 residues. Germline assignment: CDR1 LNHDA and CDR2 SQIVND (reference sequence). CDR3 loop: CASSMLDRG.